This T cell receptor beta chain was documented in a study of cytomegalovirus exposure and HLA in healthy donors. Turning to the study itself: A previous analysis identified 95 million to 120 million unique TCR beta sequences derived from roughly 180 million T cells. Findings of the study overall: The authors later linked a missense DCLRE1C variant to TCR beta V- and J-gene trimming.

Remarks on this clone: Its antigen is not known.

Researchers ran the PCR with 60 Vbeta and 13 Jbeta primers. Using immunoSEQ multiplex PCR, the repertoire was profiled, and TCRdb retains in-frame clones only, with some absent. This sample yields roughly 89,000 clones, of which about four fifths are seen a single time; under 2% belongs to the top ten. This TCR derives from a young woman in good health and CMV-seronegative. Material for sequencing was PBMCs.

CDR3 region: CASSESGSGANVLTF. CDR3 sequence (DNA): TGTGCCAGCAGTGAATCAGGCTCTGGGGCCAACGTCCTGACTTTC. V gene TRBV6-1 combines with J gene TRBJ2-6; no clear D. The CDR3 has 15 amino acids. Germline V lookup: CDR1 MNHNS, CDR2 SASEGT. Trimming stripped 2 bases from V and 0 bases from J, with 5 bases between.